This TCR beta chain was retrieved from a study of CD8 T cells in ankylosing spondylitis. General observations from the study: There was a TCR beta motif, made of several highly homologous variants, that appeared characteristic of ankylosing spondylitis blood. Significant enrichment of disease-linked clones was reported in matched ankylosing spondylitis synovial fluid.

By quantitative 5'-RACE with molecular barcodes, the TCR beta libraries were made. Using its own MiXCR run on the 5' RACE reads, TCRdb lists one record per CDR3 protein. The repertoire holds 250,000 to 400,000 distinct CDR3 sequences, with under 14% as singletons. The germline CDR1 and CDR2 sequences are SGHRS and YFSETQ. This CDR3 is built from 14 residues. V was clipped by 4 bases and J by 0 bases; unmatched bases: 2. This clonotype was seen ten or more times. The target antigen is unknown. The sample taken for sequencing was blood, either unsorted or a sorted T cell fraction (not recorded which). The TCR was taken from a female donor with ankylosing spondylitis or in good health (not recorded which). The chain is built from TRBV5-1 and TRBJ2-7, with 9 positions matching TRBD2. The DNA for the CDR3 is TGCGCCAGCAGCGGGACTAGCTCCTCCTACGAGCAGTACTTC. This sequence encodes CASSGTSSSYEQYF.